This T cell receptor (beta chain) was retrieved from a study of identical twins. Study observations and caveats: Beta out-of-frame sequences showed weaker excess sharing between twins. High-abundance cord blood beta clonotypes had fewer insertions; memory repertoires showed none.

TCRdb itself ran the 5' RACE reads through MiXCR, one entry per CDR3 protein. The sample has a few hundred thousand distinct CDR3 sequences; 9.5% to 15% are singletons. Healthy Caucasians, and only they, were the donors. The CDR3 has 14 residues. Details on this clonotype: Its antigen is not identified.

These sequences were also reported in another study, on yellow fever vaccine responses in identical twins.

This sequence joins TRBV21-1 and TRBJ2-7; the table calls TRBD1, which could not be checked here. TRBV21-1 is given as a pseudogene. Sequenced sample: memory (CD45RO+) T cells sorted from blood. The clonotype was recovered from a woman under 30 in good health. CDR3 sequence: CASSNPGQNYEQYF. In DNA, the CDR3 is TGTGCCAGCAGCAACCCGGGACAGAACTACGAGCAGTACTTC.